A selection of T cell receptor beta chains follows, all from one sample in a study of OX40 agonist ivuxolimab in advanced cancers. The protocol was immunoSEQ multiplex PCR, while the TCRdb copy is restricted to in-frame clones and leaves out a portion. The sample includes around 67,000 clones, about 83% of them seen just once. This specimen was CD4+ or CD8+ T cells sorted from blood, taken in a trial of the OX40 agonist ivuxolimab. The receptors derive from an adult with an advanced solid tumor such as melanoma, head and neck, liver or kidney cancer. CDR3s include the opening cysteine and the closing phenylalanine or tryptophan. The D gene is left open where the match is weak. The size entry is marked missing in some rows and otherwise reads once, few, many or a size class.

j_call clone_size d_call v_call cdr3_aa cdr3_nt
TRBJ2-1 - - TRBV7-2 CASSTQARGGINEQFF TGTGCCAGCAGCACTCAGGCGAGGGGGGGAATCAATGAGCAGTTCTTC
TRBJ1-1 few TRBD1 TRBV30 CAWGTGTGKTEAFF TGTGCCTGGGGCACCGGGACAGGGAAAACTGAAGCTTTCTTT
TRBJ1-1 once - TRBV5-1 CASSLNGPLHTEAFF TGCGCCAGCAGCCTTAACGGTCCTTTGCACACTGAAGCTTTCTTT
TRBJ2-1 - TRBD2 TRBV9 CASSRTSGVGVEQFF TGTGCCAGCAGTCGAACTAGCGGAGTTGGGGTTGAGCAGTTCTTC
TRBJ1-2 - - TRBV5-1 CASSTGFGLGGYTF TGCGCCAGCAGCACCGGATTTGGGCTAGGAGGCTACACCTTC
TRBJ2-1 - TRBD1 TRBV6-5 CASSGQGYEQFF TGTGCCAGCAGTGGACAGGGCTATGAGCAGTTCTTC
TRBJ2-1 - TRBD2 TRBV25-1 CASSKTSGEQFF TGTGCCAGCAGTAAAACTAGCGGTGAGCAGTTCTTC
TRBJ2-1 - TRBD2 TRBV7-9 CASSLEGGSVNEQFF TGTGCCAGCAGCTTAGAAGGCGGGAGTGTGAATGAGCAGTTCTTC
TRBJ1-2 - - TRBV29-1 CSVEGGGNYGYTF TGCAGCGTTGAAGGGGGGGGTAACTATGGCTACACCTTC
TRBJ2-7 - TRBD2 TRBV7-8 CASSPPGLPGEQYF TGTGCCAGCAGCCCGCCGGGACTACCCGGCGAGCAGTACTTC
TRBJ2-5 - TRBD2 TRBV7-9 CASSLTSGEETQYF TGTGCCAGCAGCTTAACTAGCGGGGAAGAGACCCAGTACTTC
TRBJ1-4 - TRBD1 TRBV20-1 CSGQGGSKLFF TGCAGTGGACAGGGCGGATCGAAACTGTTTTTT
TRBJ2-1 - TRBD2 TRBV25-1 CASSEVGLPYNEQFF TGTGCCAGCAGTGAAGTGGGACTACCCTACAATGAGCAGTTCTTC
TRBJ1-1 - TRBD1 TRBV2 CASGQGLMRTEAFF TGTGCCAGCGGACAGGGGTTAATGCGCACTGAAGCTTTCTTT
TRBJ2-2 - TRBD2 TRBV30 CAWSVFVLAGDTGELFF TGTGCCTGGAGTGTTTTCGTACTAGCGGGAGACACCGGGGAGCTGTTTTTT
TRBJ1-2 - - TRBV2 CASSGSGQSPGGYTF TGTGCCAGCAGTGGCTCCGGACAGTCTCCGGGAGGCTACACCTTC
TRBJ2-7 - TRBD1 TRBV5-1 CASSSAGTGYEQYF TGCGCCAGCAGCTCGGCCGGGACAGGTTACGAGCAGTACTTC
TRBJ2-5 - - TRBV4-1 CASSQEGAADAYQETQYF TGCGCCAGCAGCCAAGAGGGGGCAGCGGACGCTTACCAAGAGACCCAGTACTTC
TRBJ1-1 medium-sized - TRBV6-1 CASGGGANTEAFF TGTGCCAGCGGCGGGGGGGCGAACACTGAAGCTTTCTTT
TRBJ2-5 - TRBD2 TRBV5-1 CASSLDTSVQETQYF TGCGCCAGCAGCTTGGATACTAGCGTCCAAGAGACCCAGTACTTC
TRBJ2-3 - - TRBV6-1 CASSVRGDTDTQYF TGTGCCAGCAGTGTCAGGGGTGACACAGATACGCAGTATTTT
TRBJ2-6 - TRBD1 TRBV6-1 CASSEIFYRGTGANVLTF TGTGCCAGCAGTGAAATCTTTTACAGGGGGACTGGGGCCAACGTCCTGACTTTC
TRBJ2-7 - - TRBV21-1 CASSIGGTYEQYF TGTGCCAGCAGCATCGGCGGAACCTACGAGCAGTACTTC
TRBJ2-6 - - TRBV7-2 CASSLEVSGANVLTF TGTGCCAGCAGCTTGGAGGTTTCTGGGGCCAACGTCCTGACTTTC
TRBJ2-3 once TRBD2 TRBV5-4 CASSQAGVADTQYF TGTGCCAGCTCCCAAGCGGGAGTGGCAGATACGCAGTATTTT
TRBJ1-2 - - TRBV5-1 CASSSSEWSTYGYTF TGCGCCAGCAGCTCATCGGAGTGGTCGACCTATGGCTACACCTTC
TRBJ2-5 - - TRBV12-5 CASGGRDMGQETQYF TGTGCTAGTGGTGGCCGGGACATGGGGCAAGAGACCCAGTACTTC
TRBJ2-1 - TRBD2 TRBV10-3 CAISLAGNSYNEQFF TGTGCCATCAGCCTAGCGGGGAACTCCTACAATGAGCAGTTCTTC
TRBJ1-1 - TRBD1 TRBV2 CASSDRGPKTFF TGTGCCAGCAGCGACAGGGGACCGAAAACTTTCTTT
TRBJ2-2 - - TRBV4-1 CASSQPTENTGELFF TGCGCCAGCAGCCAGCCGACAGAGAACACCGGGGAGCTGTTTTTT
TRBJ2-3 - - TRBV18 CASSPVGSGGTDTQYF TGTGCCAGCTCACCAGTCGGGAGCGGCGGTACAGATACGCAGTATTTT
TRBJ2-1 - - TRBV7-9 CASSSRGLNYNEQFF TGTGCCAGCAGTTCCCGGGGCCTCAACTACAATGAGCAGTTCTTC
TRBJ1-4 few TRBD1 TRBV5-1 CASSLEGNRGEKLFF TGCGCCAGCAGCTTGGAAGGGAACAGGGGTGAAAAACTGTTTTTT
TRBJ1-6 - - TRBV5-6 CASSFVRGNSPLHF TGTGCCAGCAGCTTCGTTAGGGGTAATTCACCCCTCCACTTT
TRBJ1-1 - TRBD1 TRBV7-6 CASSLNIGGLGTEAFF TGTGCCAGCAGCTTGAATATAGGGGGCCTTGGCACTGAAGCTTTCTTT
TRBJ1-1 - TRBD1 TRBV11-1 CASSIGTGQQNTEAFF TGTGCCAGCAGCATAGGGACGGGACAGCAGAACACTGAAGCTTTCTTT
TRBJ2-7 - TRBD2 TRBV15 CATSREERGLVRSEQYF TGTGCCACCAGCAGAGAGGAGAGGGGACTAGTTCGGTCCGAGCAGTACTTC
TRBJ2-7 - TRBD1 TRBV18 CASSPKGQLNEQYF TGTGCCAGCTCACCGAAGGGACAGCTAAACGAGCAGTACTTC
TRBJ1-4 once - TRBV5-8 CASSLGLGDHEKLFF TGTGCCAGCAGCCTGGGCTTGGGGGATCATGAAAAACTGTTTTTT
TRBJ2-3 - TRBD1 TRBV7-2 CASSRDRAADTQYF TGTGCCAGCAGCCGGGACAGGGCCGCAGATACGCAGTATTTT
TRBJ1-6 - - TRBV11-2 CASSFAGLNSPLHF TGTGCCAGCAGCTTCGCAGGTCTCAATTCACCCCTCCACTTT
TRBJ2-1 - - TRBV2 CASSEFRLGFF TGTGCCAGCAGTGAGTTTCGTTTGGGGTTCTTC
TRBJ2-2 - TRBD1 TRBV4-1 CASSRRTGVDTGELFF TGCGCCAGCAGCCGACGGACAGGGGTTGACACCGGGGAGCTGTTTTTT
TRBJ2-3 many TRBD1 TRBV5-1 CASGGQGGYTDTQYF TGCGCCAGCGGAGGACAGGGGGGATACACAGATACGCAGTATTTT
TRBJ2-7 - TRBD2 TRBV6-4 CASSDQAQTSGKSYEQYF TGTGCCAGCAGTGACCAGGCCCAAACTAGCGGAAAATCCTACGAGCAGTACTTC
TRBJ1-1 - - TRBV15 CATSRDQYYTEAFF TGTGCCACCAGCAGAGATCAATATTACACTGAAGCTTTCTTT
TRBJ2-3 - - TRBV5-1 CASSLEGWTDTQYF TGCGCCAGCAGCTTGGAAGGTTGGACAGATACGCAGTATTTT
TRBJ2-3 - TRBD2 TRBV5-1 CASSPWTAGGLTDTQYF TGCGCCAGCAGCCCCTGGACAGCGGGGGGCCTCACAGATACGCAGTATTTT
TRBJ2-7 - - TRBV5-1 CASSPDGYSYEQYF TGCGCCAGCAGCCCGGACGGGTACTCGTACGAGCAGTACTTC
TRBJ2-5 - TRBD2 TRBV5-1 CASSVGTSGTKETQYF TGCGCCAGCAGCGTAGGGACTAGCGGTACGAAAGAGACCCAGTACTTC
TRBJ2-4 - - TRBV6-6 CASSYSRGGGDIQYF TGTGCCAGCAGTTACTCGCGGGGCGGAGGGGACATTCAGTACTTC
TRBJ2-7 once - TRBV21-1 CARAGTGTYEQYF TGTGCCAGGGCCGGGACAGGGACCTACGAGCAGTACTTC